Presented here are 3 T cell receptor beta chains from one specimen sequenced in a study of shared clonotypes between healthy human individuals (dated by TCRdb to about 2020). The library was generated by the immunoSEQ multiplex PCR assay. The table comes from immuneACCESS by way of TCRdb, which keeps in-frame sequences with V and J called. Part of the clones is missing from these tables; in studies checked, under half for an unresolved V gene and the rest for unknown reasons. For this sample the table gives 2 million to 2.5 million clones, of which around 95% were detected only once. The biggest ten clones account for around 0.13% of the sample. The source material was naive CD4+ T cells sorted from blood. The sample's cell subset or site label, in plain terms: CD45RA+ positively selected. These receptors all stem from a man aged 18 to 29 in good health.

This clone is a singleton in its sample. This rearrangement joins TRBV5-4 to TRBJ2-3; D may be TRBD1 (6 bases). Germline V gene sequence: CDR1 SGHNT, CDR2 YYREEE (reference sequence). V shed 4 bases and J shed 6 bases, with 15 bases lying between them. There are 14 residues in the CDR3. The CDR3 bases are TGTGCCAGCAGCCTCCCCGGGACACCCGATACGCAGTATTTT. This gives the protein CASSLPGTPDTQYF.

The sample holds one count of this clone. The J gene is TRBJ1-1, the V gene TRBV4-3; TRBD1 is a possible D gene (6 bases). Germline V gene lookup returns CDR1 LGHNA and CDR2 YSLEER. The V and J ends lost 0 bases and 7 bases respectively, with 15 bases between them. The CDR3 is 15 amino acids. CDR3 nucleotides: TGCGCCAGCAGCCAAGATTCGGGAACAGGGAATGAAGCTTTCTTT. Translating gives CASSQDSGTGNEAFF.

This clone was seen only once. At one end the junction does not follow the germline gene, possibly because of a read error. Other DNA sequences in the same sample also yield this CDR3. The genes are TRBV7-7 and TRBJ1-1; D gene uncertain. Germline lookup yields CDR1 SSHAT and CDR2 FNYEAQ (reference sequence). This CDR3 comprises 13 residues. CDR3 in amino acids: CASSLDRNTEAFF. CDR3 nucleotides: TGTGCTAGCAGCTTAGATAGGAACACTGAAGCTTTCTTT. The full variable domain, in which reference TRBV7-7 and TRBJ1-1 provide the parts outside the CDR3, is GAGVSQSPRYKVTKRGQDVTLRCDPISSHATLYWYQQALGQGPEFLTYFNYEAQPDKSGLPSDRFSAERPEGSISTLTIQRTEQRDSAMYRCASSLDRNTEAFFGQGTRLTVV.